The next 3 T cell receptor beta chains were all read from a single sample in a study of CD8 T cells in cerebrospinal fluid in Alzheimer's disease. Each CDR3 protein gets one entry in TCRdb, which reprocessed the 10x single-cell sequencing reads and gives no DNA. Listed are about 730 distinct CDR3 sequences; around 35% falls within the top ten. The sample taken for sequencing was cerebrospinal fluid. The source of these receptors is a human donor with Alzheimer's disease.

Its frequency marks this clonotype as medium-sized. The chain has TRBV30 and TRBJ2-4. Looked up from germline, CDR1 is GTSNPN and CDR2 is SVGIG (reference sequence). This CDR3 contains 13 residues. The CDR3 loop reads CAWTPIAKNIQYF. Complete variable domain (other parts from reference TRBV30 and TRBJ2-4): SQTIHQWPATLVQPVGSPLSLECTVEGTSNPNLYWYRQAAGRGLQLLFYSVGIGQISSEVPQNLSASRPQDRQFILSSKKLLLSDSGFYLCAWTPIAKNIQYFGAGTRLSVL.

Considering frequency, this clonotype is medium-sized. The V call is TRBV10-3, the J call TRBJ2-3; lacking DNA, the TRBD2 call made by TCRdb goes unchecked. CDR1 is ENHRY, CDR2 SYGVKD, per germline. CDR3 size: 14 residues. This CDR3 is CAIKAAGETDTQYF.

Considering frequency, this clonotype is medium-sized. The rearrangement uses TRBV20-1 and TRBJ2-7; TCRdb proposes TRBD2, but this gene call is untestable without DNA. There are 17 residues in the CDR3. Looked up from germline, CDR1 is DFQATT and CDR2 is SNEGSKA (reference sequence). The CDR3 loop is CSARDPPRASGSSEQYF.